Following are 9 T cell receptor beta chains from one sample sequenced in a study of persistence of HIV-infected CD4 T cells. For these receptors, no antigen is known. Stimulation used 10 ug/mL lysate from CMV-infected fibroblasts. Responding CD4+ T cells were sorted by upregulation of both CD40 ligand and CD69. Sequencing used immunoSEQ version 4 in survey mode. This table comes from immunoSEQ multiplex PCR, and its TCRdb copy is limited to in-frame clones, with some not included. The repertoire holds some 20,000 clones, with 65% as singletons. The specimen comprised CD4+ T cells sorted from PBMCs after approximately 19-hour stimulation, sampled from a patient who received antiretroviral therapy. The receptors come from an adult woman with HIV who was CMV-seropositive.

V gene TRBV6-5 combines with J gene TRBJ1-2, with 7 bases that match TRBD1. This CDR3 is 15 amino acids long. Germline V gene sequence: CDR1 MNHEY, CDR2 SVGAGI. With 5 bases clipped from V and 4 bases from J, the junction kept 10 bases outside the gene matches. The chain's CDR3 is CASSPLMQGGYGYTF. CDR3 DNA: TGTGCCAGCAGTCCCCTCATGCAGGGGGGCTATGGCTACACCTTC.

V and J are TRBV7-3 and TRBJ2-3, with TRBD1 matching over 7 bases. Germline loops: CDR1 SGHTA, CDR2 FQGTGA. Trimming cost V 5 bases and J 0 bases; bases outside gene matches: 5. This CDR3 has 15 amino acids. The CDR3: CASSPIQGSTDTQYF. CDR3 sequence (DNA): TGTGCCAGCAGCCCAATACAGGGGAGCACAGATACGCAGTATTTT. The complete variable domain, with remaining parts taken from reference TRBV7-3 and TRBJ2-3, reads GAGVSQTPSNKVTEKGKYVELRCDPISGHTALYWYRQSLGQGPEFLIYFQGTGAADDSGLPNDRFFAVRPEGSVSTLKIQRTERGDSAVYLCASSPIQGSTDTQYFGPGTRLTVL.

The chain combines TRBV5-1 with TRBJ2-3; D possibly corresponds to TRBD2 (6 bases). The germline CDR1 and CDR2 sequences are SGHRS and YFSETQ. This CDR3 has 15 amino acids. The germline V and J ends were trimmed by 1 base and 1 base, with 10 bases remaining between them. The CDR3: CASSLRGGGTDTQYF. CDR3 coding DNA: TGCGCCAGCAGCTTGAGGGGCGGGGGCACAGATACGCAGTATTTT. The whole variable domain, filled in from reference TRBV5-1 and TRBJ2-3, reads KAGVTQTPRYLIKTRGQQVTLSCSPISGHRSVSWYQQTPGQGLQFLFEYFSETQRNKGNFPGRFSGRQFSNSRSEMNVSTLELGDSALYLCASSLRGGGTDTQYFGPGTRLTVL.

Written as DNA, the CDR3 is TGTGCCAGCAGTGAAGCAAGGTCAGGCTCTGGGGCCAACGTCCTGACTTTC. This encodes CASSEARSGSGANVLTF. This sequence joins TRBV2 and TRBJ2-6; D call uncertain. Germline V gene data show CDR1 as SNHLY and CDR2 as FYNNEI. Trimming took off 0 bases at V and 0 bases at J, with 9 bases between the two ends. This CDR3 has 17 residues.

The chain has TRBV7-8 and TRBJ1-1, with D maybe TRBD1 (5 bases). The germline gives CDR1 SGHVS, CDR2 FQNEAQ. The germline V and J ends were trimmed by 2 bases and 0 bases, with 10 bases remaining between them. This CDR3 region has 15 residues. CDR3 residues: CASSLWGIMNTEAFF. The CDR3 nucleotides read TGTGCCAGCAGCTTATGGGGCATAATGAACACTGAAGCTTTCTTT. The full variable domain, with the rest looked up from reference TRBV7-8 and TRBJ1-1, is GAGVSQSPRYKVAKRGQDVALRCDPISGHVSLFWYQQALGQGPEFLTYFQNEAQLDKSGLPSDRFFAERPEGSVSTLKIQRTQQEDSAVYLCASSLWGIMNTEAFFGQGTRLTVV.

The CDR3 spells CASSVRGTNIQYF. The DNA of the CDR3 is TGTGCCAGCAGTGTCCGGGGGACGAACATTCAGTACTTC. The J gene is TRBJ2-4, the V gene TRBV12-3 or TRBV12-4; perhaps TRBD2 as D (6 bases). With 5 bases removed from V and 7 bases from J, the gap between germline ends came to 12 bases. This CDR3 has 13 residues.

The chain combines TRBV27 with TRBJ1-1, with 7 bases that match TRBD1. Trimming removed 2 bases from V and 3 bases from J; junction bases left unmatched: 6. The CDR3 extends over 15 amino acids. Germline CDR1 reads MNHEY; CDR2 reads SMNVEV (reference sequence). CDR3 nucleotides: TGTGCCAGCAGTTTACGGGTCAGGGGGGACACTGAAGCTTTCTTT. It is translated as CASSLRVRGDTEAFF.

The rearrangement uses TRBV7-9 and TRBJ2-6; 8 nucleotides line up with TRBD1. Trimming took 5 bases from V and 1 from J; bases not matched to a gene: 4. The CDR3 spans 16 residues. Germline values: CDR1 SEHNR, CDR2 FQNEAQ (reference sequence). The CDR3 region has the DNA TGTGCCAGCAGCGCGGACAGGGTGTCTGGGGCCAACGTCCTGACTTTC. Translating it yields CASSADRVSGANVLTF.

This clone was seen more than once but under ten times. V gene TRBV30 combines with J gene TRBJ1-2; D perhaps matches TRBD1 (6 bases). The ends were cut back, 1 base at V and 7 bases at J, with 13 bases in the middle. CDR3 length: 13 amino acids. Germline V gives CDR1 GTSNPN, CDR2 SVGIG (reference sequence). The CDR3 coding sequence is TGTGCCTGGAGTGGCCCCTCAGGGGCTGGCTACACCTTC. Translated, it gives CAWSGPSGAGYTF. Based on the CDR3 plus reference TRBV30 and TRBJ1-2, the full variable domain is SQTIHQWPATLVQPVGSPLSLECTVEGTSNPNLYWYRQAAGRGLQLLFYSVGIGQISSEVPQNLSASRPQDRQFILSSKKLLLSDSGFYLCAWSGPSGAGYTFGSGTRLTVV.